The TCR beta chain under discussion was sequenced for a study of response to subunit inactivated influenza vaccine. Whole-study results and caveats: The authors put forward the suggestion that each seasonal influenza vaccination may bring in only a limited number of new T cells.

In its sample, this clonotype was seen many times. Antigen unknown. The germline gives CDR1 ENHRY, CDR2 SYGVKD. Trimming took 8 bases from V and 3 from J; bases not matched to a gene: 6. The CDR3 runs 15 residues. TCRdb processed the RT-PCR reads anew with MiXCR; each CDR3 protein has one entry. The data contain about half a million distinct CDR3 sequences, about 10% of them singletons. Material: PBMCs from blood, obtained about 40 days after vaccination. The sequence came from a man between 50 and 59 years old who received an inactivated influenza vaccine. The rearrangement links TRBV10-3 to TRBJ2-3, with 12 bases identical to TRBD1. Written as DNA, the CDR3 is TGTGCCATCGGTAGGGACAGGGGGCGAACAGATACGCAGTATTTT. Amino acid sequence: CAIGRDRGRTDTQYF.